The 18 T cell receptor beta chains given below trace back to one sample, sequenced in a study of siplizumab effects on memory and regulatory T cells. The table came from immunoSEQ multiplex PCR; TCRdb's copy has only in-frame clones and leaves some out. Found here are approximately 120,000 clones, 92% of them singletons; the top ten hold around 0.75%. The sample comprised Tregs sorted from blood. Receptor source: a human donor in good health.

This clone was recorded only once. The chain employs TRBV30 and TRBJ2-5; D gene ambiguous. CDR1 is GTSNPN and CDR2 is SVGIG in the germline V gene (reference sequence). V was clipped by 0 bases and J by 2 bases, with 1 base between them. This CDR3 region has 11 residues. The CDR3 sequence is CAWSVQETQYF. CDR3 in DNA: TGTGCCTGGAGTGTACAAGAGACCCAGTACTTC.

CDR3 coding DNA: TGCGCCAGCAGCTCCGGGGACAGGGCGGCCTACGAGCAGTACTTC. It codes for CASSSGDRAAYEQYF. The V and J genes are TRBV5-1 and TRBJ2-7; 9 bases fit TRBD1. Germline loops: CDR1 SGHRS, CDR2 YFSETQ. V shed 3 bases, J shed 2 bases, and the junction held 6 bases outside the gene matches. CDR3 length equals 15 residues.

V gene TRBV23-1 combines with J gene TRBJ2-7; D is unclear. TRBV23-1 is placed among ORFs of uncertain function. V lost 8 bases and J lost 3, with 14 bases in between. This CDR3 is built from 13 residues. Written as DNA, the CDR3 is TGCGCCAGCGATCGGACGGAAGACTACGAGCAGTACTTC. Protein product: CASDRTEDYEQYF.

The chain is built from TRBV5-1 and TRBJ2-1, with 10 bases lining up with TRBD2. Germline values: CDR1 SGHRS, CDR2 YFSETQ. V trimming: 4 bases; J trimming: 3 bases; junction bases outside the gene matches: 4. CDR3 length: 15 amino acids. The CDR3 nucleotides are TGCGCCAGCAGCCCCGGGACTAGCGTCTACAATGAGCAGTTCTTC. It yields the protein CASSPGTSVYNEQFF.

The rearrangement joins TRBV7-8 to TRBJ1-2; 8 nucleotides line up with TRBD1. The J segment lost 4 bases and the V segment lost 2 bases, leaving 3 bases of the junction unmatched. Germline V gene lookup returns CDR1 SGHVS and CDR2 FQNEAQ. This CDR3 is built from 14 residues. DNA of the CDR3: TGTGCCAGCAGCTTACCTGGGACAGGCTATGGCTACACCTTC. Translation: CASSLPGTGYGYTF.

The chain employs TRBV6-5 and TRBJ1-1; D not resolved. The CDR3 is 13 residues long. Germline loops: CDR1 MNHEY, CDR2 SVGAGI. Trimming removed 2 bases from V and 2 bases from J, with 6 bases in between. The CDR3 loop is CASSYIVNTEAFF. The CDR3 DNA reads as TGTGCCAGCAGTTACATAGTAAACACTGAAGCTTTCTTT.

For this clone: The junction departs from the called germline gene at one end, perhaps through a read error. This chain joins TRBV6-6 and TRBJ1-2; TRBD1 matches 8 bases. The CDR3 totals 11 residues. The germline V gene encodes CDR1 MNHNY and CDR2 SVGAGI (reference sequence). The CDR3 DNA reads as TGTGCCAGCAGCCTCGACAGGGGCCATCTCTTC. This codes for CASSLDRGHLF.

The rearrangement uses TRBV29-1 and TRBJ2-1, with D perhaps TRBD1 (5 bases). CDR1 and CDR2 from the germline V gene are SQVTM and ANQGSEA. V was pared by 6 bases and J by 2 bases, with 11 bases between. The CDR3 runs to 13 residues. The CDR3 DNA sequence: TGCAGCGTAGGTAGGGGTGCCTACAATGAGCAGTTCTTC. It yields the protein CSVGRGAYNEQFF.

The chain employs TRBV7-3 and TRBJ2-3; D may be TRBD1 or TRBD2 (5 bases each). Germline-derived CDR1 and CDR2 are SGHTA and FQGTGA. V gave up 5 bases and J gave up 2 bases, with 8 bases separating them. There are 13 residues in the CDR3. The CDR3 loop reads CASSAGTTDTQYF. DNA for the CDR3: TGTGCCAGCAGCGCCGGGACCACAGATACGCAGTATTTT.

The rearrangement links TRBV10-3 to TRBJ2-1, with TRBD2 identical over 10 bases. Germline values: CDR1 ENHRY, CDR2 SYGVKD. The V gene end was trimmed by 11 bases and the J gene end by 0 bases; junction bases not matched to a gene: 10. The CDR3 consists of 16 residues. CDR3 loop: CAVRTSGMSSYNEQFF. In DNA form, the CDR3 reads TGTGCCGTTCGCACTAGCGGGATGAGCTCCTACAATGAGCAGTTCTTC.

Points on this clone: Additional DNA sequences in this sample encode the identical CDR3. The V and J genes are TRBV6-5 and TRBJ1-5; D is unclear. CDR3 length: 14 residues. V dropped 0 bases and J dropped 2 bases, with 5 bases sitting between them. The germline V gene encodes CDR1 MNHEY and CDR2 SVGAGI. The CDR3 region is CASSYSGGNQPQHF. The CDR3 nucleotides are TGTGCCAGCAGTTACTCGGGCGGCAATCAGCCCCAGCATTTT.

This clone has a handful of counts. V is TRBV5-5 and J is TRBJ1-6; D remains unclear. With 1 base removed from V and 3 bases from J, the gap between germline ends came to 2 bases. This CDR3 is 13 amino acids long. The germline V gene encodes CDR1 SGHKS and CDR2 YYEKEE (reference sequence). CDR3 protein: CASSLIYNSPLHF. The CDR3 DNA is TGTGCCAGCAGCTTGATCTATAATTCACCCCTCCACTTT.

The genes are TRBV7-2 and TRBJ2-3; 7 nucleotides line up with TRBD2. Germline loops: CDR1 SGHTA, CDR2 FQGNSA. CDR3 length equals 15 residues. V shed 0 bases, J shed 7 bases, and the junction held 7 bases outside the gene matches. The CDR3 sequence is CASSLALLAANTQYF. DNA of the CDR3: TGTGCCAGCAGCTTAGCGCTGCTAGCGGCAAATACGCAGTATTTT.

CDR3 protein: CASRTGQGARETQYF. CDR3 nucleotide sequence: TGTGCCAGCAGGACCGGACAGGGGGCGCGAGAGACCCAGTACTTC. The chain links TRBV6-5 to TRBJ2-5; TRBD1 matches 11 bases. Germline lookup yields CDR1 MNHEY and CDR2 SVGAGI. V trimming: 6 bases; J trimming: 4 bases; junction bases outside the gene matches: 7. The CDR3 length is 15 residues.

The V gene is TRBV2, the J gene TRBJ2-3; no definite D call. V lost 11 bases, J lost 6 bases, and 18 bases lay in between. Germline V gene lookup returns CDR1 SNHLY and CDR2 FYNNEI. This CDR3 has 13 residues. CDR3 in DNA: TGTGCCGGCACGGTCGCCGGCATGGATACGCAGTATTTT. It specifies CAGTVAGMDTQYF. Drawing the rest from reference TRBV2 and TRBJ2-3, the complete variable domain is EPEVTQTPSHQVTQMGQEVILRCVPISNHLYFYWYRQILGQKVEFLVSFYNNEISEKSEIFDDQFSVERPDGSNFTLKIRSTKLEDSAMYFCAGTVAGMDTQYFGPGTRLTVL.

This clone came up once. The rearrangement joins TRBV18 to TRBJ1-2, with TRBD1 matching over 10 bases. Losses at the gene ends were 3 bases for V and 3 bases for J; bases not matched to a gene: 4. There are 15 residues in the CDR3. CDR1 is KGHSH and CDR2 is LQKENI in the germline V gene. The CDR3 DNA sequence: TGTGCCAGCTCACCTGGGACAGGGGATTACTATGGCTACACCTTC. Translation: CASSPGTGDYYGYTF.

The chain has TRBV27 and TRBJ1-2; D possibly corresponds to TRBD1 (5 bases). The CDR3 length is 12 residues. CDR1 MNHEY and CDR2 SMNVEV come from the germline V gene (reference sequence). Trimming removed 4 bases at V and 7 bases at J, with 10 bases between. The DNA of the CDR3 is TGTGCCAGCAGTTCCCCAGGGCTTGGCTACACCTTC. The encoded protein is CASSSPGLGYTF.

V and J are TRBV10-3 and TRBJ2-3; TRBD2 is a possible D gene (6 bases). The CDR3 has 14 amino acids. The germline gives CDR1 ENHRY, CDR2 SYGVKD. Trimming shortened V by 6 bases and J by 1 base, and 11 bases separated the two germline ends. CDR3 coding DNA: TGTGCCATCAGGGGGTTAGCGGGCACAGATACGCAGTATTTT. Amino acids: CAIRGLAGTDTQYF.